Included here is one TCR beta chain sequence, with context. What it recognizes is unknown. Unique molecular identifiers were incorporated when the TCRbeta library was constructed. TCRdb reprocessed the PCR reads via MiXCR and lists one record per CDR3 protein. The sample lists approximately 430,000 distinct CDR3 sequences, around 15% occurring once. This specimen belongs to a study of T-cell reconstitution after alpha-beta-depleted transplantation in children. Notes on the study in general: T-cell counts and diversity at one year following transplant were attributed mainly to newly produced T cells. The origin of alpha-beta T cells about two months after transplant was reportedly several hundred expanded graft clones. Recipient T cells and thymic progenitors that survived were the source of the high TCRbeta diversity seen at day 60 in some patients.

V was shortened by 2 bases and J by 0 bases, with 11 bases between the two germline ends. The CDR3 consists of 16 residues. CDR1 and CDR2 (germline): MGHDK, SYGVNS. V gene TRBV25-1 combines with J gene TRBJ2-1; D perhaps matches TRBD2 (5 bases). The sample was PBMCs, mostly from graft donor cells, taken 360 days after TCRalphabeta/CD19-depleted stem cell transplant. This clonotype originated in a boy younger than two who had a stem cell transplant for Wiskott-Aldrich syndrome, so the T cells may come from the graft donor. This CDR3 is CASSEEGGPSYNEQFF. CDR3 bases: TGTGCCAGCAGTGAAGAGGGTGGTCCCTCCTACAATGAGCAGTTCTTC.